The 10 T cell receptor beta chains presented below share a single source sample, sequenced in a study of CD8+ T cells in alopecia areata. Following extraction, RNA underwent reverse transcription to cDNA, which served as the sequencing template. Assay used: immunoSEQ multiplex PCR; TCRdb lists only in-frame clones, some missing. The sample holds around 19,000 clones, approximately 60% seen once. In the case of roughly five patients, the CD4+ cells were sorted into CD25+CD127- cells. Sequencing was performed on CD4+ Tregs sorted from blood. These receptors were taken from a human donor with alopecia areata.

This chain uses TRBV6-6 with TRBJ2-7, with D possibly TRBD2 on 6 matching bases. The germline CDR1 and CDR2 sequences are MNHNY and SVGAGI (reference sequence). V was pared by 8 bases and J by 6 bases, with 17 bases between. The CDR3 totals 13 residues. This CDR3 is CASRAGTSGEQYF. The CDR3 nucleotides are TGTGCCAGCCGGGCGGGGACGAGCGGCGAGCAGTACTTC.

The chain recombines TRBV28 with TRBJ2-1; 9 bases match TRBD2. Germline V gene lookup returns CDR1 MDHEN and CDR2 SYDVKM. The CDR3 is 16 amino acids. V was pared by 3 bases and J by 6 bases, with 9 bases of the junction left unmatched. CDR3 coding DNA: TGTGCCAGCAGTTTCTACGGCGGGGGGGAGCGCAATGAGCAGTTCTTC. Protein: CASSFYGGGERNEQFF.

This clone was observed a few times. The chain combines TRBV19 with TRBJ2-5, with D hard to call. The CDR3 sequence is 13 residues long. The germline gives CDR1 LNHDA, CDR2 SQIVND (reference sequence). The ends were cut back, 6 bases at V and 0 bases at J, with 8 bases in the middle. As DNA, the CDR3 is TGTGCCAGTAGGGGAAGACACCAAGAGACCCAGTACTTC. Its translation is CASRGRHQETQYF.

The chain has TRBV5-1 and TRBJ1-1; TRBD1 might be the D (6 bases). The CDR3 length is 14 residues. Germline V gives CDR1 SGHRS, CDR2 YFSETQ. V was cut by 4 bases and J by 4 bases, with 14 bases left in between. CDR3 sequence (DNA): TGCGCCAGCAGCGCGACAAGGACAGTCACTGAAGCTTTCTTT. Its translation: CASSATRTVTEAFF.

This chain uses TRBV7-2 with TRBJ2-1; 9 nucleotides align to TRBD2. The germline V gene has CDR1 SGHTA and CDR2 FQGNSA. V gave up 1 base and J gave up 4 bases; unmatched junction bases: 5. This CDR3 contains 16 residues. In DNA form, the CDR3 reads TGTGCCAGCAGCTTAGAGGCTAGCGGGATTTACAATGAGCAGTTCTTC. Amino acids: CASSLEASGIYNEQFF.

The chain links TRBV28 to TRBJ2-7; D tentatively reads TRBD1 or TRBD2 (5 bases each). Trimming cost V 8 bases and J 2 bases, with 16 bases left between them. Looked up from germline, CDR1 is MDHEN and CDR2 is SYDVKM. The CDR3 is 14 amino acids. The CDR3 reads CASPPPGRPYEQYF. The CDR3 DNA is TGTGCCAGCCCGCCCCCGGGACGACCCTACGAGCAGTACTTC. The full variable domain, in which reference TRBV28 and TRBJ2-7 provide the parts outside the CDR3, is DVKVTQSSRYLVKRTGEKVFLECVQDMDHENMFWYRQDPGLGLRLIYFSYDVKMKEKGDIPEGYSVSREKKERFSLILESASTNQTSMYLCASPPPGRPYEQYFGPGTRLTVT.

The rearrangement links TRBV7-9 to TRBJ1-4; no definite D call. Deletions cut 4 bases from V and 3 bases from J, with 9 bases between. Germline V gives CDR1 SEHNR, CDR2 FQNEAQ (reference sequence). The CDR3 has 14 residues. The CDR3 DNA reads TGTGCCAGCAGCTCTACAGCCTCTAATGAAAAACTGTTTTTT. Protein product: CASSSTASNEKLFF.

This clone was recorded a few times. This chain joins TRBV7-2 and TRBJ2-1; 7 nucleotides align to TRBD2. The CDR3 covers 17 residues. Germline lookup yields CDR1 SGHTA and CDR2 FQGNSA. V lost 4 bases to trimming and J lost 0 bases; unmatched junction nucleotides: 9. The CDR3 sequence: CASSSAPVAGSYNEQFF. The CDR3 DNA sequence: TGTGCCAGCAGCTCAGCCCCCGTAGCGGGCTCCTACAATGAGCAGTTCTTC.

The chain uses TRBV6-6 and TRBJ2-7, with 9 positions matching TRBD1. Germline CDR1 is MNHNY and CDR2 is SVGAGI (reference sequence). The CDR3 loop spans 14 amino acids. The V gene end was trimmed by 6 bases and the J gene end by 1 base; junction bases not matched to a gene: 4. The CDR3 loop is CASSRGTGSYEQYF. CDR3 DNA sequence: TGTGCCAGCAGCCGCGGGACAGGGTCCTACGAGCAGTACTTC.

The V and J genes are TRBV19 and TRBJ1-5, with D unclear. Germline lookup yields CDR1 LNHDA and CDR2 SQIVND (reference sequence). Trimming removed 7 bases from V and 5 bases from J, with 18 bases in between. The length of the CDR3 is 15 residues. CDR3 residues: CASMGYLDGDQPQHF. The CDR3 DNA follows: TGTGCCAGTATGGGGTACCTGGACGGGGATCAGCCCCAGCATTTT.